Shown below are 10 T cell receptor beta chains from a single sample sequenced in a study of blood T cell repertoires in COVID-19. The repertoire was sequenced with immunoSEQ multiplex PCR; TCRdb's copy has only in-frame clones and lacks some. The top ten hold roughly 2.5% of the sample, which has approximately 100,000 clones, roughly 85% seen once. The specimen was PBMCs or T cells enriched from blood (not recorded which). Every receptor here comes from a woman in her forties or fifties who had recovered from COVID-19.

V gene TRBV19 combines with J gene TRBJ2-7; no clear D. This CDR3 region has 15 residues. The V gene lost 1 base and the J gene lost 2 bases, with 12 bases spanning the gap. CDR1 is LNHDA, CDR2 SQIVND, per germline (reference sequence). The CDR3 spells CASSIGAAYPYEQYF. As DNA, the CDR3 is TGTGCCAGTAGTATAGGGGCAGCCTACCCCTACGAGCAGTACTTC. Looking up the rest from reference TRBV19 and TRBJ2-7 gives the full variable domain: DGGITQSPKYLFRKEGQNVTLSCEQNLNHDAMYWYRQDPGQGLRLIYYSQIVNDFQKGDIAEGYSVSREKKESFPLTVTSAQKNPTAFYLCASSIGAAYPYEQYFGPGTRLTVT.

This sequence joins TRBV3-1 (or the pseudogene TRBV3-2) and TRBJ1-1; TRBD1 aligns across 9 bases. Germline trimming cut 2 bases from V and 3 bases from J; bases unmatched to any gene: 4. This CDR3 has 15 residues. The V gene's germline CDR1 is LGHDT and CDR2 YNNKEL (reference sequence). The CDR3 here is CASSQLGQGHTEAFF. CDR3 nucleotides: TGTGCCAGCAGCCAACTCGGACAGGGGCACACTGAAGCTTTCTTT.

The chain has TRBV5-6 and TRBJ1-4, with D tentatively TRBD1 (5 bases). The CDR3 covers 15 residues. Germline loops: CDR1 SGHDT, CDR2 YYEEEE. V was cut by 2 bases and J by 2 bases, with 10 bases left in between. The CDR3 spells CASSFGGYTNEKLFF. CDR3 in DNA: TGTGCCAGCAGCTTCGGGGGGTACACTAATGAAAAACTGTTTTTT.

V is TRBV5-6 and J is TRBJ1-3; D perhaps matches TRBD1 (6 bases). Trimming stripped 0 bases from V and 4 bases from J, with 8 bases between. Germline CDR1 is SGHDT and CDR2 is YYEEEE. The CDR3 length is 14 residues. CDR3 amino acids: CASSLGGLGNTIYF. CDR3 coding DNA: TGTGCCAGCAGCTTGGGGGGGCTCGGAAACACCATATATTTT. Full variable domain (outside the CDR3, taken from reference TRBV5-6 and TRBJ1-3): DAGVTQSPTHLIKTRGQQVTLRCSPKSGHDTVSWYQQALGQGPQFIFQYYEEEERQRGNFPDRFSGHQFPNYSSELNVNALLLGDSALYLCASSLGGLGNTIYFGEGSWLTVV.

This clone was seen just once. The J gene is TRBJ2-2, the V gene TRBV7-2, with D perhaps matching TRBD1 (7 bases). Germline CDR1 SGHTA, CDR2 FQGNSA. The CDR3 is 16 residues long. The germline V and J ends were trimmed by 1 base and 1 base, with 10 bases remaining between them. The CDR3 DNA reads TGTGCCAGCAGCTTAGTGCAGGGGGGGAACACCGGGGAGCTGTTTTTT. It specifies CASSLVQGGNTGELFF. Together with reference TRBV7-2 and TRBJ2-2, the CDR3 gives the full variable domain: GAGVSQSPSNKVTEKGKDVELRCDPISGHTALYWYRQSLGQGLEFLIYFQGNSAPDKSGLPSDRFSAERTGGSVSTLTIQRTQQEDSAVYLCASSLVQGGNTGELFFGEGSRLTVL.

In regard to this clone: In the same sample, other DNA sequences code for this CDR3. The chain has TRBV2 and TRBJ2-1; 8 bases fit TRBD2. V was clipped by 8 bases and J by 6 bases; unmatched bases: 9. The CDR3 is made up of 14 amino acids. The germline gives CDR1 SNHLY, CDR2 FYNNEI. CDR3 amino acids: CASLLAGGLNEQFF. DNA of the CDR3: TGTGCCAGCTTGTTGGCGGGGGGACTCAATGAGCAGTTCTTC.

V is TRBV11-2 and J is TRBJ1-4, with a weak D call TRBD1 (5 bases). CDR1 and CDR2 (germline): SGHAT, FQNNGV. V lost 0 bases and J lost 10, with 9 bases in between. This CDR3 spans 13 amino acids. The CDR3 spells CASSLEGGRKLFF. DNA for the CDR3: TGTGCCAGCAGCTTAGAGGGGGGGAGAAAACTGTTTTTT.

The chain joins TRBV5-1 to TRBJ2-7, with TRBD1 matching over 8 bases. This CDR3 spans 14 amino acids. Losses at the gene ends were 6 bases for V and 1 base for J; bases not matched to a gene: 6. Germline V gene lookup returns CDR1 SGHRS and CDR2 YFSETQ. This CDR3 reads CASKRTGSSYEQYF. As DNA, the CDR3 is TGCGCCAGCAAAAGGACAGGGTCGTCCTACGAGCAGTACTTC. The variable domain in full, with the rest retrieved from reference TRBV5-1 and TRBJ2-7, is KAGVTQTPRYLIKTRGQQVTLSCSPISGHRSVSWYQQTPGQGLQFLFEYFSETQRNKGNFPGRFSGRQFSNSRSEMNVSTLELGDSALYLCASKRTGSSYEQYFGPGTRLTVT.

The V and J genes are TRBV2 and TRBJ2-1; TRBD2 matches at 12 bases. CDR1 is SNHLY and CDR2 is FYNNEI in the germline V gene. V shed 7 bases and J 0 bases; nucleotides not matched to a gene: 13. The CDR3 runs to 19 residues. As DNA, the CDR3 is TGTGCCAGCAAGGGGCCCGGGACTAGCGGGTCAAGCTCCTACAATGAGCAGTTCTTC. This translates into CASKGPGTSGSSSYNEQFF. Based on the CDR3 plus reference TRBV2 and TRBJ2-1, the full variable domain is EPEVTQTPSHQVTQMGQEVILRCVPISNHLYFYWYRQILGQKVEFLVSFYNNEISEKSEIFDDQFSVERPDGSNFTLKIRSTKLEDSAMYFCASKGPGTSGSSSYNEQFFGPGTRLTVL.

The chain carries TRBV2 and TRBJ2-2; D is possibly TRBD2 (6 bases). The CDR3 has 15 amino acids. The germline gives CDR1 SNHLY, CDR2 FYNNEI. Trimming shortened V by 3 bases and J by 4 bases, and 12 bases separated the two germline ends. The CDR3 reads CASSDTGTLTGELFF. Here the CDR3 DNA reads TGTGCCAGCAGTGATACCGGGACTCTCACCGGGGAGCTGTTTTTT.